This T cell receptor (beta chain) was captured by sequencing in a study of blood T cell repertoires in COVID-19 (dated by TCRdb to about 2020). Regarding the study in general: Samples covering the acute and convalescent phases of COVID-19 were provided by collaborators in the United States, Italy and Spain. The prospective study material was composed of cDNA or gDNA derived from T cells, B-cell-depleted T cells, or PBMCs. Deeply sampled blood TCRbeta repertoires from subjects exposed to, actively infected with, or recovered from COVID-19 were included in the dataset. A freely available public database, intended as a resource for researchers studying the immune response to SARS-CoV-2, is where the repertoires were released. The samples were drawn from two sources: the first 160 participants of the ongoing ImmuneRACE study, and 1,000 to 1,500 subjects contributed by 6 global collaborators. Sample metadata almost always included a de-identified subject ID, COVID-19 status, age in years and sex. Where HLA class I and class II types were available, the types were taken from metadata supplied by the sample provider, not from assay-based typing.

Broader findings and caveats from the paper: How much clinical and demographic metadata was included differed by source and by participant, and the metadata was provided uncurated.

This clone was seen more than once but under ten times. Its antigen remains unidentified. Base qualities are not at hand, and no much larger clone is one base apart. TCRbeta CDR3 regions were amplified from genomic DNA by means of the immunoSEQ Assay, a bias-controlled multiplex PCR. On the study's bioinformatics: The number of nucleated cells in each sample was estimated by amplification of reference gene primers within the assay. Sequence reads were collapsed and filtered to measure the absolute abundance of every unique TCRbeta CDR3 rearrangement. For each sample, productive Simpson clonality was calculated as the square root of Simpson's diversity index across productive rearrangements. This is the immuneACCESS table as TCRdb keeps it, with only in-frame sequences that have V and J called. A part of the clones is gone; compared with another copy, unresolved V genes explain less than half, and the rest is unexplained. V and J calls plus clone size are reproduced from that table; the DNA served to infer D and trimming. The table for this sample lists 300,000 to 400,000 clones; about 89% of them were counted only once. Under 6.5% of the sample lies in the top ten.

At one collaborating source in Seattle, patients were enrolled during active infection and were followed longitudinally through the course of disease. Whole blood was collected in K2EDTA tubes by collaborating institutions according to the institutions' own protocols. For TCRbeta analysis, collaborators shipped samples in one of three forms: frozen whole blood, isolated PBMCs, or DNA extracted from either of those sample types. The TCR was taken from a woman aged 45-59 years with COVID-19, enrolled during active disease. Source material: peripheral blood.

The bases are TGTGCCAGCAGTTCCCAGGGGACTAGTGCCTACAATGAGCAGTTCTTC. Its coded protein is CASSSQGTSAYNEQFF. The chain links TRBV6-2 or TRBV6-3 with TRBJ2-1, and TRBD2 aligns with 8 junction nucleotides. The junction shows trimming of 4 bases on V and 2 bases on J, and the gene matches do not reach 7 bases of it. The CDR3 runs 16 residues from the cysteine to the phenylalanine. This entry keeps only the CDR3 DNA: 48 bases, framed from base 1. CDR1 and CDR2, per the germline V gene, are MNHEY and SVGEGT.